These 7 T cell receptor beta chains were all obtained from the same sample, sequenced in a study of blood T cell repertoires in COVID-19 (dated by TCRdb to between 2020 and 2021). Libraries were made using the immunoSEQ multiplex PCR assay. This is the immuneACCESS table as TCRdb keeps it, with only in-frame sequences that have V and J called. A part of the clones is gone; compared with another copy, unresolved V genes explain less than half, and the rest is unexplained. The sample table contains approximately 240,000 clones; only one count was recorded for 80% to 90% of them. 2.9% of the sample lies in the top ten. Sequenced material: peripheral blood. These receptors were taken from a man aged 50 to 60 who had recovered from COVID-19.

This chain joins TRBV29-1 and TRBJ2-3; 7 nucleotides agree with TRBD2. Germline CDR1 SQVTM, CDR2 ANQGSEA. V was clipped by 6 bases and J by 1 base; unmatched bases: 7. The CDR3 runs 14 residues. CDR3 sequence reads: CSVSPSGRTDTQYF. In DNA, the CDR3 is TGCAGCGTGTCCCCTAGCGGACGCACAGATACGCAGTATTTT.

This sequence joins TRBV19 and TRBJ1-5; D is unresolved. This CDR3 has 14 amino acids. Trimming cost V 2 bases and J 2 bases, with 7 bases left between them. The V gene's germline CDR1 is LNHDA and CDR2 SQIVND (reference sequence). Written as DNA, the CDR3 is TGTGCCAGTAGTATACGGGGAGGCAATCAGCCCCAGCATTTT. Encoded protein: CASSIRGGNQPQHF.

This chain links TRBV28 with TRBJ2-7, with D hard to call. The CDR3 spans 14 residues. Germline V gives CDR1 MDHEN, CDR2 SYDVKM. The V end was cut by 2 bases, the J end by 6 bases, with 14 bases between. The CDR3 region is CASSLPTFPGEQYF. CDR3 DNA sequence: TGTGCCAGCAGTTTACCGACCTTCCCGGGCGAGCAGTACTTC.

The DNA for the CDR3 is TGTGCCAGCAGCACGGGACTAGCGGGAGGGTCCACCGGGGAGCTGTTTTTT. Residues: CASSTGLAGGSTGELFF. The genes are TRBV5-4 and TRBJ2-2; TRBD2 agrees at 16 bases. Germline CDR1 reads SGHNT; CDR2 reads YYREEE (reference sequence). The length of the CDR3 is 17 residues. With 4 bases clipped from V and 4 bases from J, the junction kept 4 bases outside the gene matches.

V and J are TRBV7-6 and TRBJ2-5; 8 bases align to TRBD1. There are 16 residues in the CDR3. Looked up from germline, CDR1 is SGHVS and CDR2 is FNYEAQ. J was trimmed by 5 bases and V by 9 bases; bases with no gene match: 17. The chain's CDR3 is CARKKTDRVGSETQYF. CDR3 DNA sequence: TGTGCCAGGAAAAAAACGGACAGGGTAGGATCGGAGACCCAGTACTTC.

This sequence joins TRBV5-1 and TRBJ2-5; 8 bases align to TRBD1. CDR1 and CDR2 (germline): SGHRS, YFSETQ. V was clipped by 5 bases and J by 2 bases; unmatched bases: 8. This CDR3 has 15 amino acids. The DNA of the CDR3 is TGCGCCAGCAGAAAGGGACAGGCGCCACAAGAGACCCAGTACTTC. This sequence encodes CASRKGQAPQETQYF.

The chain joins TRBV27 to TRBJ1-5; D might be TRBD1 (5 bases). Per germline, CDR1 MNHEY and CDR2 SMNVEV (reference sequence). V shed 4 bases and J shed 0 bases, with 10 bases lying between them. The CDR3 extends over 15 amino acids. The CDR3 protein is CASSSRANSNQPQHF. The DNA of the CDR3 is TGTGCCAGCAGTTCCAGGGCAAATAGCAATCAGCCCCAGCATTTT.